The 15 T cell receptor beta chains below all came from one sample that was sequenced in a study of T cells in Graves' hyperthyroidism and ophthalmopathy. It was RNA transcripts that yielded the amplified TCR beta CDR3 regions. The HTBI primer set was used in a first-round RT-PCR of the TCR CDR3. MiXCR was run by TCRdb on the multiplex PCR reads, yielding one entry per CDR3 protein. Of approximately 610,000 distinct CDR3 sequences listed, 14% to 15% are singletons. The sample comprised blood. These receptor sequences come from a woman in her thirties or forties with Graves' ophthalmopathy.

This chain uses TRBV9 with TRBJ1-1; perhaps TRBD1 as D (5 bases). Trimming took 0 bases from V and 6 from J, leaving 15 bases between them. Germline CDR1 reads SGDLS; CDR2 reads YYNGEE. The CDR3 is 15 residues long. CDR3 sequence (DNA): TGTGCCAGCAGCGTAGATCCCAGGGCGCCTTCTGAAGCTTTCTTT. Its protein product is CASSVDPRAPSEAFF.

The chain employs TRBV19 and TRBJ2-5; no firm D call. The CDR3 consists of 14 residues. Germline V gene sequence: CDR1 LNHDA, CDR2 SQIVND (reference sequence). Trimming removed 6 bases from V and 7 bases from J, with 18 bases in between. The CDR3, as DNA: TGTGCCAGTAGACTGGGTCCCCGTTTGGGGACCCAGTACTTC. Residues: CASRLGPRLGTQYF.

The table lists this clonotype with many counts. V gene TRBV20-1 combines with J gene TRBJ2-7; 14 bases fit TRBD2. CDR3 length: 14 residues. V lost 7 bases to trimming and J lost 7 bases; unmatched junction nucleotides: 9. The germline V gene has CDR1 DFQATT and CDR2 SNEGSKA (reference sequence). The CDR3 here is CSGTTSGRAGEQYF. The CDR3 DNA follows: TGCAGTGGGACGACTAGCGGGAGGGCGGGGGAGCAGTACTTC.

At least ten counts were recorded for this clonotype. CDR3 bases: TGTGCCTGGAGTGTACCGGACAGGGCAATAGGCTATGGCTACACCTTC. Protein product: CAWSVPDRAIGYGYTF. This chain links TRBV30 with TRBJ1-2; 8 positions match TRBD1. Trimming removed 0 bases from V and 4 bases from J; junction bases left unmatched: 10. The CDR3 has 16 residues. The germline CDR1 and CDR2 sequences are GTSNPN and SVGIG (reference sequence).

The chain is built from TRBV7-3 and TRBJ2-2; perhaps TRBD2 as D (6 bases). V was trimmed by 3 bases and J by 1 base, leaving 12 bases between them. The CDR3 consists of 16 residues. In germline, CDR1 is SGHTA, CDR2 FQGTGA. This CDR3 is CASSFRGTGNTGELFF. The CDR3 nucleotides read TGTGCCAGCAGCTTTCGTGGGACTGGGAACACCGGGGAGCTGTTTTTT. Using reference TRBV7-3 and TRBJ2-2 for the parts outside the CDR3, the full variable domain is GAGVSQTPSNKVTEKGKYVELRCDPISGHTALYWYRQSLGQGPEFLIYFQGTGAADDSGLPNDRFFAVRPEGSVSTLKIQRTERGDSAVYLCASSFRGTGNTGELFFGEGSRLTVL.

This clonotype was counted at least ten times. The rearrangement links TRBV29-1 to TRBJ2-7, with TRBD2 matching over 10 bases. The CDR3 has 16 amino acids. Looked up from germline, CDR1 is SQVTM and CDR2 is ANQGSEA. V lost 3 bases, J lost 1 base, and 9 bases stayed unmatched. CDR3: CSVDGLGTSDSYEQYF. The CDR3 coding sequence is TGCAGCGTTGATGGCCTTGGGACTAGCGATTCCTACGAGCAGTACTTC.

V and J are TRBV7-3 and TRBJ1-1, with D perhaps TRBD1 (6 bases). The ends were cut back, 0 bases at V and 3 bases at J, with 11 bases in the middle. CDR1 is SGHTA, CDR2 FQGTGA, per germline. CDR3 size: 15 residues. The CDR3 DNA is TGTGCCAGCAGCTTAACCGCGGGGGGGCACACTGAAGCTTTCTTT. Translated, it gives CASSLTAGGHTEAFF.

This clonotype was recorded at least ten times. This chain joins TRBV7-2 and TRBJ2-7; 8 bases align to TRBD2. Germline V gives CDR1 SGHTA, CDR2 FQGNSA. The CDR3 consists of 15 residues. The V segment lost 1 base and the J segment 2 bases; nucleotides outside the gene matches: 4. CDR3 residues: CASSLDQRGTYEQYF. The DNA for the CDR3 is TGTGCCAGCAGCTTAGACCAGCGGGGGACCTACGAGCAGTACTTC.

This clonotype has ten or more counts. V usage is TRBV2 and J usage is TRBJ2-5, with TRBD2 matching 10 bases. The CDR3 runs 14 residues. Germline assignment: CDR1 SNHLY and CDR2 FYNNEI. With V trimmed by 11 bases and J by 5 bases, 11 bases remained unmatched. In DNA form, the CDR3 reads TGTGCCTCGCATTTAGCGGGAGGAGTGGAGACCCAGTACTTC. This gives the protein CASHLAGGVETQYF.

This clonotype occurred a few times. The V gene is TRBV4-1, the J gene TRBJ2-7; D is ambiguous. This CDR3 is 14 amino acids long. V was cut by 0 bases and J by 3 bases, with 9 bases left in between. Germline-derived CDR1 and CDR2 are MGHRA and YSYEKL. The DNA for the CDR3 is TGCGCCAGCAGCCAAGAATGGCTGGACTACGAGCAGTACTTC. It encodes CASSQEWLDYEQYF.

CDR3 sequence (DNA): TGTGCCAGCAGCTTGAGCAAGGACAGCTACGAGCAGTACTTC. It yields the protein CASSLSKDSYEQYF. This chain uses TRBV7-6 with TRBJ2-7; tentative D call: TRBD1 (6 bases). The CDR3 is 14 residues long. V lost 3 bases and J lost 3, with 12 bases in between. From germline, CDR1 is SGHVS and CDR2 FNYEAQ.

The rearrangement joins TRBV5-1 to TRBJ2-4; 11 bases are shared with TRBD1. V was pared by 8 bases and J by 6 bases, with 10 bases of the junction left unmatched. The CDR3 spans 15 residues. CDR1 is SGHRS and CDR2 is YFSETQ in the germline V gene. The CDR3 spells CASSDGGTGGNIQYF. CDR3 sequence (DNA): TGCGCCAGTTCTGACGGCGGGACAGGGGGAAACATTCAGTACTTC.

This clonotype was counted at least ten times. The chain recombines TRBV29-1 with TRBJ2-7; no firm D call. The CDR3 covers 12 residues. V lost 4 bases and J 1 base, leaving 8 bases between the germline ends. Germline-derived CDR1 and CDR2 are SQVTM and ANQGSEA. CDR3 loop: CSVVWQSYEQYF. DNA of the CDR3: TGCAGCGTTGTGTGGCAATCCTACGAGCAGTACTTC.

This clonotype was recorded a few times. V gene TRBV11-1 combines with J gene TRBJ2-3; D gene ambiguous. Germline CDR1 reads SGHAT; CDR2 reads FQDESV (reference sequence). Deletions cut 6 bases from V and 5 bases from J, with 18 bases between. The CDR3 spans 15 residues. CDR3 protein: CASSPPKGWEDTQYF. CDR3 coding DNA: TGTGCCAGCAGTCCCCCTAAAGGTTGGGAAGATACGCAGTATTTT.

The chain links TRBV20-1 to TRBJ1-6, with D unresolved. The CDR3 is 15 residues long. Trimming cost V 7 bases and J 8 bases, with 21 bases left between them. Germline values: CDR1 DFQATT, CDR2 SNEGSKA (reference sequence). Here the CDR3 reads CSGSHGSIGDSPLHF. In DNA, the CDR3 is TGCAGTGGCAGCCATGGGTCGATCGGGGATTCACCCCTCCACTTT.